The rows below give T cell receptor beta chains drawn from one sample of a study of cytomegalovirus exposure and HLA in healthy donors. The protocol was immunoSEQ multiplex PCR, while the TCRdb copy is restricted to in-frame clones and leaves out a portion. The data show 140,000 to 150,000 clones, approximately 80% seen once. The sequenced material came from PBMCs. These receptors were taken from a male donor in good health and CMV-seronegative. CDR3s include the opening cysteine and the closing phenylalanine or tryptophan. D genes are given only for firm matches. Clone size is given for some rows only: seen once, a few or many times, or a class if the clone is expanded.

clone size | J gene | D gene | V gene | CDR3 DNA | CDR3 protein
- | TRBJ1-4 | TRBD1 | TRBV7-9 | TGTGCCAGCCGAGCCGGGACAGGGGTCGAAAAACTGTTTTTT | CASRAGTGVEKLFF
- | TRBJ2-7 | TRBD1 | TRBV11-3 | TGTGCCAGCAGCGTTGGACAGGGGGCCTACGAGCAGTACTTC | CASSVGQGAYEQYF
- | TRBJ2-3 | - | TRBV7-7 | TGTGCTAGCAGCTTAGACGGGGTTTCGGATACGCAGTATTTT | CASSLDGVSDTQYF
- | TRBJ2-1 | - | TRBV6-4 | TGTGCCAGCAGTGACTCCTTCAATGAGCAGTTCTTC | CASSDSFNEQFF
- | TRBJ2-7 | - | TRBV15 | TGTGCCACCAGCAGAGATCTGCATAGCTCCTACGAGCAGTACTTC | CATSRDLHSSYEQYF
- | TRBJ1-3 | TRBD1 | TRBV11-2 | TGTGCCAGCAGCTTAGAGACAGGGGGTACCGGAAACACCATATATTTT | CASSLETGGTGNTIYF
- | TRBJ1-5 | - | TRBV4-1 | TGCGCCAGCAGCCAAGGAATAGCCGAGCGCCAGCATTTT | CASSQGIAERQHF
- | TRBJ2-1 | - | TRBV7-9 | TGTGCCAGCAGCCCATTAGGCGGTTATTTCAGGGATGAGCAGTTCTTC | CASSPLGGYFRDEQFF
few | TRBJ1-5 | - | TRBV28 | TGTGCCAGCAAAAGCGGTAGCAATCAGCCCCAGCATTTT | CASKSGSNQPQHF
- | TRBJ2-7 | TRBD1 | TRBV14 | TGTGCCAGCAGCCAATTAGGGACAGGGGAGTACGAGCAGTACTTC | CASSQLGTGEYEQYF
- | TRBJ2-7 | - | TRBV10-3 | TGTGCCATCCCGGGGTGCAGGCTTCCCTACGAGCAGTACTTC | CAIPGCRLPYEQYF
- | TRBJ1-1 | TRBD1 | TRBV19 | TGTGCCAGTAGTATAGACGACAGGGGTTACACTGAAGCTTTCTTT | CASSIDDRGYTEAFF
- | TRBJ2-7 | - | TRBV27 | TGTGCCAGCAGTTTAGGACCGGACAGATACGAGCAGTACTTC | CASSLGPDRYEQYF
- | TRBJ2-5 | TRBD1 | TRBV4-1 | TGCGCCAGCAGCCAAGTGGTAGGACAGGGGGTCCGAGAGACCCAGTACTTC | CASSQVVGQGVRETQYF
- | TRBJ2-5 | TRBD2 | TRBV7-2 | TGTGCCAGCAGCTTCCAGACTAGCGGAGAGACCCAGTACTTC | CASSFQTSGETQYF
once | TRBJ2-7 | TRBD2 | TRBV4-1 | TGCGCCAGCAGCCAAGATTCGACTAGCGGGAGTTGGGAGCAGTACTTC | CASSQDSTSGSWEQYF
- | TRBJ1-4 | TRBD1 | TRBV25-1 | TGTGCCAGTAGACACCCGGGACAGGGGGGGGAAAAACTGTTTTTT | CASRHPGQGGEKLFF
- | TRBJ1-1 | TRBD1 | TRBV4-1 | TGCGCCAGCAGCCAAGGGACAGGGTGGACTGAAGCTTTCTTT | CASSQGTGWTEAFF
few | TRBJ1-2 | - | TRBV27 | TGTGCCAGCAGCCCGGGAGGAGGTTACTATGGCTACACCTTC | CASSPGGGYYGYTF
once | TRBJ2-5 | - | TRBV6-1 | TGTGCCAGCAGCCCCGGGTACCAAGAGACCCAGTACTTC | CASSPGYQETQYF
- | TRBJ2-6 | - | TRBV18 | TGTGCCAGCTCACCACCCCTTCAGGGCTTCACTGGGGCCAACGGCCTGACTTTC | CASSPPLQGFTGANGLTF
- | TRBJ2-1 | - | TRBV9 | TGTGCCAGCAATGGAGCGGGCGTCTACAATGAGCAGTTCTTC | CASNGAGVYNEQFF
few | TRBJ1-3 | - | TRBV2 | TGTGCCAGCATCCTCCGGGGGGCTGGAAACACCATATATTTT | CASILRGAGNTIYF
- | TRBJ2-5 | - | TRBV9 | TGTGCCAGCAGCGTAGGTATCGAGGGCCAAGAGACCCAGTACTTC | CASSVGIEGQETQYF
- | TRBJ2-3 | - | TRBV7-8 | TGTGCCAGCAGCTTAGTGCTGGAGGTGAACACAGATACGCAGTATTTT | CASSLVLEVNTDTQYF
- | TRBJ2-7 | - | TRBV2 | TGTGCCAGCAACCACCAGGGTGCCTACGAGCAGTACTTC | CASNHQGAYEQYF
- | TRBJ2-5 | TRBD2 | TRBV7-8 | TGTGCCAGCAGCTTAGGGCGGGGGGGTCAAGAGACCCAGTACTTC | CASSLGRGGQETQYF
- | TRBJ2-2 | TRBD2 | TRBV28 | TGTGCCAGCAGTTCCTTAGCGGGGGGCGGAACCGGGGAGCTGTTTTTT | CASSSLAGGGTGELFF
- | TRBJ2-7 | TRBD2 | TRBV29-1 | TGCAGCGTTTTGGGACTAGCGGGAGTCTACGAGCAGTACTTC | CSVLGLAGVYEQYF
- | TRBJ1-3 | TRBD1 | TRBV4-2 | TGTGCCAGCAGCCAACAGACAGGGACCTCTGGAAACACCATATATTTT | CASSQQTGTSGNTIYF
- | TRBJ2-7 | - | TRBV19 | TGTGCCAGTAGTAGCCAGGGTGGTAGAGGCGAGCAGTACTTC | CASSSQGGRGEQYF
- | TRBJ1-2 | - | TRBV5-6 | TGTGCCAGCAGCTTGGGCCAGGTACTAGCTAACTATGGCTACACCTTC | CASSLGQVLANYGYTF
- | TRBJ2-2 | TRBD2 | TRBV7-9 | TGTGCCAGCAGGGGCGGACTAGCGGGCCGCGGGGAGCTGTTTTTT | CASRGGLAGRGELFF
- | TRBJ1-6 | TRBD1 | TRBV27 | TGTGCCAGCAGTTTCACAGGGGATTCACCCCTCCACTTT | CASSFTGDSPLHF
- | TRBJ1-3 | - | TRBV7-2 | TGTGCCAGCAGCCGCATATTCCTCCAGGAAAACACCATATATTTT | CASSRIFLQENTIYF
- | TRBJ2-7 | - | TRBV2 | TGTGCCAGCAGTGAGGGGCAGGCCCACTACGAGCAGTACTTC | CASSEGQAHYEQYF
- | TRBJ2-2 | TRBD1 | TRBV19 | TGTGCCAGTAGTACGGGGACAGGGAGGGTTGACACCGGGGAGCTGTTTTTT | CASSTGTGRVDTGELFF
- | TRBJ2-7 | TRBD2 | TRBV19 | TGTGCCAGTAGGAAGGGGGGACTAGCGATCTACGAGCAGTACTTC | CASRKGGLAIYEQYF
- | TRBJ1-5 | - | TRBV28 | TGTGCCAGCACCCCAGGGCCTAATCAGCCCCAGCATTTT | CASTPGPNQPQHF
once | TRBJ2-7 | TRBD1 | TRBV2 | TGTGCCAGCAGTGAACAGGACAGGGGAACCTACGAGCAGTACTTC | CASSEQDRGTYEQYF
- | TRBJ2-1 | TRBD2 | TRBV10-2 | TGCGCCAGCAACTTACTAGCGGGGGATTACAATGAGCAGTTCTTC | CASNLLAGDYNEQFF
- | TRBJ2-7 | - | TRBV29-1 | TGCAGCGTGGCCTACACAGCCGAGCAGTACTTC | CSVAYTAEQYF
- | TRBJ1-1 | TRBD1 | TRBV5-6 | TGTGCCAGCACCTACATGACAGGGGCTATCGACACTGAAGCTTTCTTT | CASTYMTGAIDTEAFF
- | TRBJ1-1 | - | TRBV6-1 | TGTGCCAGCAGCCCCAGGGCCAGGAGCACTGAAGCTTTCTTT | CASSPRARSTEAFF
- | TRBJ1-1 | - | TRBV7-9 | TGTGCCAGCAGCTTATATGGGAGGGGAGGGAACACTGAAGCTTTCTTT | CASSLYGRGGNTEAFF
- | TRBJ1-6 | - | TRBV28 | TGTGCCAGCAGAACCGTACAGAACACCCTCTATAATTCACCCCTCCACTTT | CASRTVQNTLYNSPLHF
few | TRBJ2-5 | - | TRBV14 | TGTGCCAGCAGCCAAGGGGCGGGCCTAGGGACCCAGTACTTC | CASSQGAGLGTQYF
- | TRBJ2-6 | - | TRBV9 | TGTGCCAGCAGCGTAGGCCCCTCTCAGGCTGCAGGGGCCAACGTCCTGACTTTC | CASSVGPSQAAGANVLTF
- | TRBJ2-3 | TRBD1 | TRBV6-5 | TGTGCCAGCAGTTCGGGACAGTTCACAGATACGCAGTATTTT | CASSSGQFTDTQYF
- | TRBJ1-6 | TRBD1 | TRBV7-3 | TGTGCCAGCAGCTACGACAGGGATTCACCCCTCCACTTT | CASSYDRDSPLHF
- | TRBJ2-7 | TRBD1 | TRBV5-5 | TGTGCCAGCAGCTTCGGTGACAGGGTGTACGAGCAGTACTTC | CASSFGDRVYEQYF
few | TRBJ1-5 | TRBD1 | TRBV9 | TGTGCCAGCAGCTCTTGGCCTAGAAGGACAGGGAATCAGCCCCAGCATTTT | CASSSWPRRTGNQPQHF
- | TRBJ1-5 | - | TRBV11-2 | TGTGCCAGCAGCTTAGATGAGCAGGGACAGCCCCAGCATTTT | CASSLDEQGQPQHF